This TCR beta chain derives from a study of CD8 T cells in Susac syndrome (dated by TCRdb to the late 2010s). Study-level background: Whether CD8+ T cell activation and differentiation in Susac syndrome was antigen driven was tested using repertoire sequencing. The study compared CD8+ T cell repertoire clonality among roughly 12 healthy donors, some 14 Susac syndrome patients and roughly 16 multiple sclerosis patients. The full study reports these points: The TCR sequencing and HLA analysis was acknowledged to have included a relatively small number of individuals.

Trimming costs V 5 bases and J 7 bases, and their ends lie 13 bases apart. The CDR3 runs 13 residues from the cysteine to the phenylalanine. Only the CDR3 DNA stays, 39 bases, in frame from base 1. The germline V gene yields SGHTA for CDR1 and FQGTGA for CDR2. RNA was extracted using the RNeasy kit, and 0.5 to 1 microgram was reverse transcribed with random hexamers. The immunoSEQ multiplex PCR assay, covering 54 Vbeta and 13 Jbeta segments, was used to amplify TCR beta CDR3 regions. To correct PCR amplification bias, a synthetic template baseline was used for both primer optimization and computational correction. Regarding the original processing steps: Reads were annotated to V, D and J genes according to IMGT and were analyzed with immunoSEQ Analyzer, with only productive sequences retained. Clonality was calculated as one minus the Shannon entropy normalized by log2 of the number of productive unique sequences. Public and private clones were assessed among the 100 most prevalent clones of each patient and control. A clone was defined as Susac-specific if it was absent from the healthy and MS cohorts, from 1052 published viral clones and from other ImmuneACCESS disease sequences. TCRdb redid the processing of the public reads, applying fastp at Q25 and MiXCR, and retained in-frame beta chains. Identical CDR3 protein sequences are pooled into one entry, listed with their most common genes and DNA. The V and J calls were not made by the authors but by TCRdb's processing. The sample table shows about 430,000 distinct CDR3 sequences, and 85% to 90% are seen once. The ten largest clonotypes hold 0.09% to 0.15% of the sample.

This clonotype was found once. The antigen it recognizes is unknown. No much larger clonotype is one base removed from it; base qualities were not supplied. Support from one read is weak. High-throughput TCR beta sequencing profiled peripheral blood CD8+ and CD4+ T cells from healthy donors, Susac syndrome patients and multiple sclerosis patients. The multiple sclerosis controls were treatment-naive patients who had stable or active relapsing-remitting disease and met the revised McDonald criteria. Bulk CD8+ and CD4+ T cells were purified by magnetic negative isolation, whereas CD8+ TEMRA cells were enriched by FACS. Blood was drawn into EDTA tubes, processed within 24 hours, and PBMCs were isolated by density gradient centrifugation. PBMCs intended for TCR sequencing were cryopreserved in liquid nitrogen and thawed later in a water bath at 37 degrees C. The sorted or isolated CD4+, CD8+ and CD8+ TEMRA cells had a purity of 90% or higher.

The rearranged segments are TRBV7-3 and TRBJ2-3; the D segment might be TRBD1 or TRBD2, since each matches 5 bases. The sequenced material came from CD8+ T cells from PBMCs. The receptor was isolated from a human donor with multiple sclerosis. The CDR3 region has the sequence CASSEGLAHTQYF. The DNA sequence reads TGTGCCAGCAGCGAGGGGCTAGCACATACGCAGTATTTT.